This entry is about one T cell receptor beta chain. This entry belongs to a study of TIL therapy for anti-PD-1-resistant metastatic lung cancer. Time point defined: pre-treatment sample, taken before nivolumab and TIL therapy. Sequencing used immunoSEQ v3. Sequenced by immunoSEQ multiplex PCR; TCRdb stores in-frame clones only, minus some. This sample has tens of thousands of clones, with around 86% found just once. The TCR comes from a person between 30 and 79 years old with non-small cell lung cancer. This specimen was blood, taken at baseline.

CDR3 sequence reads: CATLSTNVDTQYF. The DNA for the CDR3 is TGTGCCACCCTATCGACGAACGTGGATACGCAGTATTTT. This rearrangement joins TRBV6-5 to TRBJ2-3, with D unresolved. There are 13 residues in the CDR3. V was clipped by 10 bases and J by 6 bases, with 17 bases between them. The germline gives CDR1 MNHEY, CDR2 SVGAGI.